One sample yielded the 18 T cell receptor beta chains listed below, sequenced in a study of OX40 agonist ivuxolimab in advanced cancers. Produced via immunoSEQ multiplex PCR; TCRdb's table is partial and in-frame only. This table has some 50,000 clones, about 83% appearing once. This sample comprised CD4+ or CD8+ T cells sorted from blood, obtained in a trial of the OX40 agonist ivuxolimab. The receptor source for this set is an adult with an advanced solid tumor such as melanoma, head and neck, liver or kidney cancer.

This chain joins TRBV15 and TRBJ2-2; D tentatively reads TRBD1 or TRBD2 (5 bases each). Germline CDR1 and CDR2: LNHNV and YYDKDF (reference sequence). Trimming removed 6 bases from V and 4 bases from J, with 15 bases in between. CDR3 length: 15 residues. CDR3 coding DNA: TGTGCCACCAGTACGGGGACGAGGAGCACCGGGGAGCTGTTTTTT. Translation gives CATSTGTRSTGELFF.

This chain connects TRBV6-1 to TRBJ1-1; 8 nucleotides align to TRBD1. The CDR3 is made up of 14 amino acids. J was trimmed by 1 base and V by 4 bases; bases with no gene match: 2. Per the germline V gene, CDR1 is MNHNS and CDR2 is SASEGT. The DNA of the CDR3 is TGTGCCAGCAGTGGGACAGGGAGGAACACTGAAGCTTTCTTT. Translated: CASSGTGRNTEAFF.

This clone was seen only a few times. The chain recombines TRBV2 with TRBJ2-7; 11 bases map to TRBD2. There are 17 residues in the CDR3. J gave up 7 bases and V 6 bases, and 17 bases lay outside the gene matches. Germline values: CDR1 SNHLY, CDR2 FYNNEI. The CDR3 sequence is CASRPTSGSFPSPEQYF. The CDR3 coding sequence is TGTGCCAGCAGACCTACTAGCGGGAGTTTCCCGTCGCCTGAGCAGTACTTC.

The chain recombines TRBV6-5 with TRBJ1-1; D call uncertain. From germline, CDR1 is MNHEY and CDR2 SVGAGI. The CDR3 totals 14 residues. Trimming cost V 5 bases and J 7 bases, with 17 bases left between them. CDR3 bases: TGTGCCAGCAGTGTGGAGGGCAGGCAATATGAAGCTTTCTTT. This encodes CASSVEGRQYEAFF.

CDR3 residues: CASSEAIPGLPPNQPQHF. The CDR3 DNA is TGTGCCAGCAGTGAAGCGATTCCGGGACTCCCCCCAAATCAGCCCCAGCATTTT. The chain carries TRBV6-1 and TRBJ1-5; TRBD1 might be the D (5 bases). CDR3 length: 18 amino acids. With 0 bases removed from V and 4 bases from J, the gap between germline ends came to 19 bases. From germline, CDR1 is MNHNS and CDR2 SASEGT.

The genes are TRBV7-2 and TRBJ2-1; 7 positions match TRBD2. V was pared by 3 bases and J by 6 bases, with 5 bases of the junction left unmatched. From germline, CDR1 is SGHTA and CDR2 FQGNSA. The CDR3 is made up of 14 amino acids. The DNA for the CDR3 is TGTGCCAGCAGCTTTTCACGCGGGAGCAATGAGCAGTTCTTC. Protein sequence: CASSFSRGSNEQFF.

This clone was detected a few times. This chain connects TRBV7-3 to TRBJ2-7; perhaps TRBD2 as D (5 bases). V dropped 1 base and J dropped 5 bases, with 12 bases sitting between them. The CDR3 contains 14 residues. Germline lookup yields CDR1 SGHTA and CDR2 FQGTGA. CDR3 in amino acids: CASSLNSGINEQYF. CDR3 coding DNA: TGTGCCAGCAGCTTAAACTCGGGGATTAACGAGCAGTACTTC.

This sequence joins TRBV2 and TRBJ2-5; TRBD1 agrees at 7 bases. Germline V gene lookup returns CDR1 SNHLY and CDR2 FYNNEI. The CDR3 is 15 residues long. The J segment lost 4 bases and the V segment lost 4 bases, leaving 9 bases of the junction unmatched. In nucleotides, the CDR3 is TGTGCCAGCAGTGGACAGGGCTCCCGGGGAGAGACCCAGTACTTC. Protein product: CASSGQGSRGETQYF. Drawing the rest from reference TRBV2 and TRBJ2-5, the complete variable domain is EPEVTQTPSHQVTQMGQEVILRCVPISNHLYFYWYRQILGQKVEFLVSFYNNEISEKSEIFDDQFSVERPDGSNFTLKIRSTKLEDSAMYFCASSGQGSRGETQYFGPGTRLLVL.

CDR3 DNA: TGCGCCAGCAGCGACGACAGTTTGAACACTGAAGCTTTCTTT. Translated: CASSDDSLNTEAFF. The chain recombines TRBV5-1 with TRBJ1-1; D is perhaps TRBD1 (5 bases). Trimming stripped 4 bases from V and 0 bases from J, with 10 bases between. Germline V lookup: CDR1 SGHRS, CDR2 YFSETQ. There are 14 residues in the CDR3.

The CDR3 region has the DNA TGTGCCAGCAGCTTAGCGCAGGGACTAGCAAACGAGCAGTACTTC. As protein: CASSLAQGLANEQYF. The genes are TRBV7-3 and TRBJ2-7; 9 bases match TRBD2. J lost 5 bases, V lost 2 bases, and 7 bases had no gene match. Germline CDR1 reads SGHTA; CDR2 reads FQGTGA. The CDR3 sequence is 15 residues long.

The CDR3 protein is CASPPTGTYEQYF. The CDR3 DNA reads TGTGCCAGTCCCCCGACAGGAACCTACGAGCAGTACTTC. The chain recombines TRBV19 with TRBJ2-7, with D tentatively TRBD1 (6 bases). Trimming stripped 8 bases from V and 2 bases from J, with 13 bases between. Germline CDR1 LNHDA, CDR2 SQIVND (reference sequence). CDR3 length equals 13 residues.

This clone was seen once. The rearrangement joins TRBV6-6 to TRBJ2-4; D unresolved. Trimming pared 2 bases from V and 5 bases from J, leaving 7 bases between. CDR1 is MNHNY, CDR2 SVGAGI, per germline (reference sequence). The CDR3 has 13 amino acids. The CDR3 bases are TGTGCCAGCAGTTACGCGGAAGAAAACATTCAGTACTTC. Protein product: CASSYAEENIQYF.

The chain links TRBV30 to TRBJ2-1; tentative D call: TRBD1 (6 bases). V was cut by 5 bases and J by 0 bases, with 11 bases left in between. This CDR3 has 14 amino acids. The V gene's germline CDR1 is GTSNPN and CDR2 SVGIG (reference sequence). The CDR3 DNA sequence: TGTGCCTGGCTAACAGGGAGCTCCTACAATGAGCAGTTCTTC. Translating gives CAWLTGSSYNEQFF. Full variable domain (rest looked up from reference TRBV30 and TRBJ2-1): SQTIHQWPATLVQPVGSPLSLECTVEGTSNPNLYWYRQAAGRGLQLLFYSVGIGQISSEVPQNLSASRPQDRQFILSSKKLLLSDSGFYLCAWLTGSSYNEQFFGPGTRLTVL.

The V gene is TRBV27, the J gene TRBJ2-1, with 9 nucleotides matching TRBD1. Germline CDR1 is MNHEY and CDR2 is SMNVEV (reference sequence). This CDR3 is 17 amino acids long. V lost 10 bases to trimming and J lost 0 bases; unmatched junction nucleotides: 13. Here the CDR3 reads CATSTGTGYSSYNEQFF. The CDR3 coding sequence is TGTGCCACCTCAACCGGGACAGGGTACAGCTCCTACAATGAGCAGTTCTTC.

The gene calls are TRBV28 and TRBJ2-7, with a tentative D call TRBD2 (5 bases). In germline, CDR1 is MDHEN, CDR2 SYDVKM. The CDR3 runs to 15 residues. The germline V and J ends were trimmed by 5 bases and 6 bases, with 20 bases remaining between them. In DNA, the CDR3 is TGTGCCAGCAGTCCCTTAAGCGGTTTAACGGGCGAGCAGTACTTC. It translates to CASSPLSGLTGEQYF.

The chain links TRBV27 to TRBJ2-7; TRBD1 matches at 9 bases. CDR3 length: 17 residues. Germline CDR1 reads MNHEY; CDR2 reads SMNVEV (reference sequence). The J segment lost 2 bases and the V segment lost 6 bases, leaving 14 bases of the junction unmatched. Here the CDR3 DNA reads TGTGCCAGCAGCTTACGACCGACAGGGGGTTCGGCCTACGAGCAGTACTTC. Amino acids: CASSLRPTGGSAYEQYF.

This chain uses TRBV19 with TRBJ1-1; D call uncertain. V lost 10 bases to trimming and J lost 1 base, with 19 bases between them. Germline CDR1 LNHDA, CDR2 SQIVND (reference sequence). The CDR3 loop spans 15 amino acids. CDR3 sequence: CATLTLGSPNTEAFF. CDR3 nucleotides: TGTGCCACCCTGACCTTGGGCAGTCCGAACACTGAAGCTTTCTTT.

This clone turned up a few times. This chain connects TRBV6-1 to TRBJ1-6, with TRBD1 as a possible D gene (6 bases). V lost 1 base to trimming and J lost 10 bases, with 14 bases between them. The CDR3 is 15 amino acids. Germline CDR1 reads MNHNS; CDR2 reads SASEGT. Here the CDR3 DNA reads TGTGCCAGCAGTGAAGGGGGGCAAGTTGGGTCACCCCTCCACTTT. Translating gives CASSEGGQVGSPLHF.